Each of the 9 T cell receptor beta chains below was sequenced from the same sample in a study of cytomegalovirus exposure and HLA in healthy donors. Use of 60 Vbeta and 13 Jbeta primers characterized the PCR. Data came from immunoSEQ multiplex PCR; TCRdb stores just in-frame clones and leaves some out. The sample includes some 200,000 clones, about 85% of them seen just once. Sequences were obtained from PBMCs. These receptors all stem from a male donor in good health and CMV-seropositive.

J is TRBJ1-5 and V is TRBV11-2; no reliable D call. The length of the CDR3 is 15 residues. The V end lost 0 bases, the J end lost 0 bases, and 6 bases lay between the germline ends. CDR1 is SGHAT, CDR2 FQNNGV, per germline. CDR3 loop: CASSLESYSNQPQHF. The CDR3 nucleotides are TGTGCCAGCAGCTTAGAGAGTTATAGCAATCAGCCCCAGCATTTT.

This chain connects TRBV27 to TRBJ1-1; the D gene is possibly TRBD1 (5 bases). Deletions cut 5 bases from V and 3 bases from J, with 19 bases between. The CDR3 covers 16 residues. Per the germline V gene, CDR1 is MNHEY and CDR2 is SMNVEV (reference sequence). The CDR3 here is CASSHLLRGADTEAFF. The CDR3 DNA follows: TGTGCCAGCAGTCACCTTCTAAGGGGTGCGGACACTGAAGCTTTCTTT.

V gene TRBV6-1 combines with J gene TRBJ1-2; 8 bases line up with TRBD1. The V and J ends lost 6 bases and 4 bases, in that order; junction bases with no gene match: 10. CDR3 size: 15 residues. Germline assignment: CDR1 MNHNS and CDR2 SASEGT. This CDR3 reads CASSQRQGQSYGYTF. The CDR3 DNA sequence: TGTGCCAGCAGCCAAAGACAGGGGCAGAGCTATGGCTACACCTTC.

The chain links TRBV29-1 to TRBJ2-3; D unclear. Trimming stripped 7 bases from V and 0 bases from J, with 11 bases between. There are 13 residues in the CDR3. Germline V gives CDR1 SQVTM, CDR2 ANQGSEA. The CDR3 bases are TGCAGCGCCGATCTCGGGAGCACAGATACGCAGTATTTT. The encoded protein is CSADLGSTDTQYF.

A few counts support this clone. The genes are TRBV7-9 and TRBJ2-7, with TRBD1 as a possible D gene (5 bases). CDR3 length: 14 amino acids. Trimming removed 1 base at V and 6 bases at J, with 13 bases between. In germline, CDR1 is SEHNR, CDR2 FQNEAQ (reference sequence). Here the CDR3 DNA reads TGTGCCAGCAGCTTAGTGGCAGGGTCGGGCGAGCAGTACTTC. Amino acid sequence: CASSLVAGSGEQYF.

This clone was observed a handful of times. This chain's CDR3 is CASSIGHLYTF. The CDR3, as DNA: TGTGCCAGTAGTATAGGACACCTCTACACCTTC. This sequence joins TRBV19 and TRBJ1-2; D call uncertain. V was pared by 1 base and J by 10 bases, with 7 bases between. The CDR3 runs to 11 residues. Germline V gene data show CDR1 as LNHDA and CDR2 as SQIVND (reference sequence).

This clone was detected only once. V and J are TRBV2 and TRBJ2-5, with 8 nucleotides matching TRBD2. Germline V gene data show CDR1 as SNHLY and CDR2 as FYNNEI. The CDR3 totals 15 residues. Trimming removed 6 bases from V and 7 bases from J; junction bases left unmatched: 13. CDR3 DNA sequence: TGTGCCAGCAGCGCCCTCGAAGGGACTAGTGTGACCCAGTACTTC. Its protein is CASSALEGTSVTQYF.

This chain uses TRBV27 with TRBJ1-5, with D possibly being TRBD1 (5 bases). Germline CDR1 is MNHEY and CDR2 is SMNVEV (reference sequence). The CDR3 loop spans 15 amino acids. V dropped 6 bases and J dropped 1 base, with 13 bases sitting between them. CDR3 nucleotide sequence: TGTGCCAGCAGAGACGGGACTACAAGCAATCAGCCCCAGCATTTT. It yields the protein CASRDGTTSNQPQHF.

The J gene is TRBJ2-2, the V gene TRBV19; tentative D call: TRBD1 (7 bases). Between the trimmed V and J ends, which lost 7 bases and 1 base, there was a span of 19 bases. Per the germline V gene, CDR1 is LNHDA and CDR2 is SQIVND (reference sequence). CDR3 length: 17 amino acids. As DNA, the CDR3 is TGTGCCAGTACCAGACGTGGCGGGACAGAGAACACCGGGGAGCTGTTTTTT. It yields the protein CASTRRGGTENTGELFF.